This T cell receptor (beta chain) originates from a study of blood T cell repertoires in COVID-19. Germline V lookup: CDR1 SGHRS, CDR2 YFSETQ. V was pared by 4 bases and J by 4 bases, with 11 bases between. The CDR3 spans 13 residues. This clone was seen only once. Produced via immunoSEQ multiplex PCR; TCRdb's table is partial and in-frame only. The sample consists of some 100,000 clones, 91% of them appearing once. The clonotype was recovered from a human donor with active COVID-19. The donor label of this sample is uncertain. The genes are TRBV5-1 and TRBJ2-5, with TRBD2 as a possible D gene (7 bases). The sequencing sample was made of peripheral blood. The CDR3 spells CASSRGAPETQYF. The CDR3 DNA is TGCGCCAGCAGCCGGGGGGCCCCAGAGACCCAGTACTTC.